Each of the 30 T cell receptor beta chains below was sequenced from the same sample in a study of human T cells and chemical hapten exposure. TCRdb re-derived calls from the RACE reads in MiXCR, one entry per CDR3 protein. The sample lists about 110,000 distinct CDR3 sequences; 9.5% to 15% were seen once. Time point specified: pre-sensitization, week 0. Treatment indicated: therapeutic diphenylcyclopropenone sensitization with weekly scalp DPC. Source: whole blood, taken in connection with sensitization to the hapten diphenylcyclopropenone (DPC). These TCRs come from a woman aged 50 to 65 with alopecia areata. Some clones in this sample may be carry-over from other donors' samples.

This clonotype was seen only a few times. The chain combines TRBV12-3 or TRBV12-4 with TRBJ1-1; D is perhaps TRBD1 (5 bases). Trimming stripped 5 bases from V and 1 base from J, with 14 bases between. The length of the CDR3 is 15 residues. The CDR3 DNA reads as TGTGCCAGCAGTCCCCGACAGCTTAAGAACACTGAAGCTTTCTTT. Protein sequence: CASSPRQLKNTEAFF.

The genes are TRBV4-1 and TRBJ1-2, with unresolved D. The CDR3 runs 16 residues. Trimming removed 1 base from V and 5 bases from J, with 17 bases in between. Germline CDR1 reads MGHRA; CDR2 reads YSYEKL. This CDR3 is CASSQGTGFREYGYTF. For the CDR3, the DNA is TGCGCCAGCAGCCAAGGAACTGGGTTTCGGGAATATGGCTACACCTTC.

The CDR3 DNA follows: TGCGCCAGCAGAGCGGGACAGGGTTCTGGGCGCGAGCTGTTTTTT. As protein: CASRAGQGSGRELFF. The chain is built from TRBV10-2 and TRBJ2-2; 9 positions match TRBD1. J lost 11 bases, V lost 6 bases, and 13 bases had no gene match. This CDR3 is built from 15 residues. CDR1 and CDR2 from the germline V gene are WSHSY and SAAADI.

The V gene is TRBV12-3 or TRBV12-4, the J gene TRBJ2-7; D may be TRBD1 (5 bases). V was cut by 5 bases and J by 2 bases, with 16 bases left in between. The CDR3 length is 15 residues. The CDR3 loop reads CASSDFLQGTYEQYF. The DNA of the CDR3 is TGTGCCAGCAGTGACTTCCTTCAGGGTACCTACGAGCAGTACTTC.

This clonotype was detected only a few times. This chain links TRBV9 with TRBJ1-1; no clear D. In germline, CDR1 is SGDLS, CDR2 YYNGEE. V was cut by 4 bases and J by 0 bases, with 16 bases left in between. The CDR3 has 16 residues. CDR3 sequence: CASSPRLTLLNTEAFF. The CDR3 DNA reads TGTGCCAGCAGCCCCCGTCTGACCCTTCTGAACACTGAAGCTTTCTTT. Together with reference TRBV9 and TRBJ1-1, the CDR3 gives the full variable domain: DSGVTQTPKHLITATGQRVTLRCSPRSGDLSVYWYQQSLDQGLQFLIQYYNGEERAKGNILERFSAQQFPDLHSELNLSSLELGDSALYFCASSPRLTLLNTEAFFGQGTRLTVV.

The CDR3: CASRTHAGTTEAFF. CDR3 nucleotides: TGTGCCAGCAGAACCCACGCAGGGACCACTGAAGCTTTCTTT. The chain is built from TRBV28 and TRBJ1-1, with D perhaps TRBD1 (5 bases). The CDR3 runs 14 residues. Germline lookup yields CDR1 MDHEN and CDR2 SYDVKM. Trimming removed 6 bases from V and 4 bases from J, with 15 bases in between.

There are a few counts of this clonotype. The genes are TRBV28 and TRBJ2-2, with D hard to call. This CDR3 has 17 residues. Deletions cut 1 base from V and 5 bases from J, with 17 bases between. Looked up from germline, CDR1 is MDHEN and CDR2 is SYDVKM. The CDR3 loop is CASSLSVSPKGTGELFF. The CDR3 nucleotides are TGTGCCAGCAGTTTATCCGTTTCCCCAAAGGGAACCGGGGAGCTGTTTTTT. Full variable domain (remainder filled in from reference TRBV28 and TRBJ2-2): DVKVTQSSRYLVKRTGEKVFLECVQDMDHENMFWYRQDPGLGLRLIYFSYDVKMKEKGDIPEGYSVSREKKERFSLILESASTNQTSMYLCASSLSVSPKGTGELFFGEGSRLTVL.

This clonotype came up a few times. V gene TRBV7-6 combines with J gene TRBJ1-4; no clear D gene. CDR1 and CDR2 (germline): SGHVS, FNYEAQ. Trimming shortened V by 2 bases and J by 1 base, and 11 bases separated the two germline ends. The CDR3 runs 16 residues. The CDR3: CASSLNGPVTNEKLFF. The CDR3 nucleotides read TGTGCCAGCAGCTTAAACGGTCCAGTAACTAATGAAAAACTGTTTTTT. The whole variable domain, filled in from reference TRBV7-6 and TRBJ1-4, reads GAGVSQSPRYKVTKRGQDVALRCDPISGHVSLYWYRQALGQGPEFLTYFNYEAQQDKSGLPNDRFSAERPEGSISTLTIQRTEQRDSAMYRCASSLNGPVTNEKLFFGSGTQLSVL.

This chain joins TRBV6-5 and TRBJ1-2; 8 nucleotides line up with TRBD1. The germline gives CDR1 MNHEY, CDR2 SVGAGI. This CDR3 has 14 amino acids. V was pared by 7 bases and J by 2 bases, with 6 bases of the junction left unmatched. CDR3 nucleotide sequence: TGTGCCAGCAAGCGGACAGGGACCAACTATGGCTACACCTTC. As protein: CASKRTGTNYGYTF.

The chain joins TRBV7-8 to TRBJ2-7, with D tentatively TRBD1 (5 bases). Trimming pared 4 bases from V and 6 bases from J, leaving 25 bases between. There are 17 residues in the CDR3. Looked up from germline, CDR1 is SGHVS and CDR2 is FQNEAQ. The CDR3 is CASSSTARAGLRAEQYF. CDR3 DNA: TGTGCCAGCAGCTCCACCGCCCGAGCCGGCCTCAGGGCCGAGCAGTACTTC.

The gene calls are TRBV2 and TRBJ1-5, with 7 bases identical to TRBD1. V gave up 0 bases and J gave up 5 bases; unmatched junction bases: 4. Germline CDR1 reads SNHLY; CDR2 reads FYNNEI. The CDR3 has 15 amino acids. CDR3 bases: TGTGCCAGCAGTGAAGCTTCAACAGGGGATCAGCCCCAGCATTTT. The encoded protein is CASSEASTGDQPQHF.

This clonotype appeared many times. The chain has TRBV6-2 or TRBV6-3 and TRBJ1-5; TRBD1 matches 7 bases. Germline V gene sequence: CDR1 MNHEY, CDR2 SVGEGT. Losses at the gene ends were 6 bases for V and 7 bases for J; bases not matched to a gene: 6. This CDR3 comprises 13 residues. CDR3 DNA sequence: TGTGCCAGCAGATTAGGGGGCCGCCAGCCCCAGCATTTT. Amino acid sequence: CASRLGGRQPQHF.

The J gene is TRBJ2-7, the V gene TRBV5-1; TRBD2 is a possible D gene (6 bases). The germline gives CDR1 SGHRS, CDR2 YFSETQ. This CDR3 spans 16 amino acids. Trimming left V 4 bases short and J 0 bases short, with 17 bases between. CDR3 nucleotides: TGCGCCAGCAGCATTGGAGGGACTGCCGTCTCCTACGAGCAGTACTTC. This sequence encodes CASSIGGTAVSYEQYF.

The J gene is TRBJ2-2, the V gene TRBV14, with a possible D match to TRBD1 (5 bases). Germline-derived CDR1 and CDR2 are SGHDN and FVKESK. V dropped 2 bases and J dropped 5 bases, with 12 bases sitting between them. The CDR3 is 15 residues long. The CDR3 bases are TGTGCCAGCAGCCAATTTCCGGCAGGGACCGGGGAGCTGTTTTTT. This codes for CASSQFPAGTGELFF.

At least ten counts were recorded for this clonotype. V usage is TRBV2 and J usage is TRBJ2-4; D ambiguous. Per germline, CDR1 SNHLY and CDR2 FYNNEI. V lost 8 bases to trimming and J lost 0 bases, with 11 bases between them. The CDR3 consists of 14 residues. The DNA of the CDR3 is TGTGCCAGCGTTTCCTGGCTAGCCAAAAACATTCAGTACTTC. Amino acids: CASVSWLAKNIQYF.

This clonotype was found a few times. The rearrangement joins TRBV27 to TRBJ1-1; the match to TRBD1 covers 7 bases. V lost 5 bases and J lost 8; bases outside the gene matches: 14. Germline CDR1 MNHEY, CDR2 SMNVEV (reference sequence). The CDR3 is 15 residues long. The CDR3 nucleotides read TGTGCCAGCAGTACTCTACAGGGGAGTACGTGGGAAGCTTTCTTT. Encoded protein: CASSTLQGSTWEAFF.

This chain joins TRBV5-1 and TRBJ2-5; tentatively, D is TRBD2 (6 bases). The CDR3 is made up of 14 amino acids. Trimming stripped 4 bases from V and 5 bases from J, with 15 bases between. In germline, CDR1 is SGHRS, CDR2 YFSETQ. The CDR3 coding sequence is TGCGCCAGCAGCAAAGGGACTCCCGCGGAGACCCAGTACTTC. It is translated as CASSKGTPAETQYF. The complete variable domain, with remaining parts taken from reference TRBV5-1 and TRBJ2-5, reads KAGVTQTPRYLIKTRGQQVTLSCSPISGHRSVSWYQQTPGQGLQFLFEYFSETQRNKGNFPGRFSGRQFSNSRSEMNVSTLELGDSALYLCASSKGTPAETQYFGPGTRLLVL.

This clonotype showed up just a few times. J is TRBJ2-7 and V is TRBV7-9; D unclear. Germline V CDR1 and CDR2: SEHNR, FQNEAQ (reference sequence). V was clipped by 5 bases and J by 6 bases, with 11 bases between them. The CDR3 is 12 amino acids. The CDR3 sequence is CASSLALGEQYF. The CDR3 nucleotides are TGTGCCAGCAGCCTGGCGTTAGGCGAGCAGTACTTC.

CDR3 residues: CSASQRAFYEQYF. CDR3 nucleotide sequence: TGCAGTGCTAGCCAGCGGGCGTTCTACGAGCAGTACTTC. The chain couples TRBV20-1 to TRBJ2-7; a weak D match, TRBD2 (6 bases). This CDR3 contains 13 residues. The V end lost 3 bases, the J end lost 3 bases, and 12 bases lay between the germline ends. CDR1 is DFQATT and CDR2 is SNEGSKA in the germline V gene (reference sequence).

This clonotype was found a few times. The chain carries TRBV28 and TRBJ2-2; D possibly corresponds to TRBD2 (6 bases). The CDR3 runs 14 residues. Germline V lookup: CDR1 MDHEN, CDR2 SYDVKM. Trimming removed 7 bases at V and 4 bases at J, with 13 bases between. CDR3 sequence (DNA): TGTGCCAGCAATACCGTCGGGGGCACCGGGGAGCTGTTTTTT. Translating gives CASNTVGGTGELFF.

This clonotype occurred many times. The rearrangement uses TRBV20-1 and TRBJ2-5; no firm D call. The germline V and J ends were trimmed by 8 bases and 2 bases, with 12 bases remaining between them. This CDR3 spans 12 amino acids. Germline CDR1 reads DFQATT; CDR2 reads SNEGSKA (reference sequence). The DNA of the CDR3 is TGCAGTAGATACAGAGGTCAAGAGACCCAGTACTTC. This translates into CSRYRGQETQYF.

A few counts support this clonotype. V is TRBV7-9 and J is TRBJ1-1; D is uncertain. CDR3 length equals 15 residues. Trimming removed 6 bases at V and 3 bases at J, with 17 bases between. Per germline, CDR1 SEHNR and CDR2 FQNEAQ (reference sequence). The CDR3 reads CASSSTLTRDTEAFF. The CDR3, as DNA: TGTGCCAGCAGTTCTACTTTGACGAGGGACACTGAAGCTTTCTTT. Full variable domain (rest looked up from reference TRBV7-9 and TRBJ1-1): DTGVSQNPRHKITKRGQNVTFRCDPISEHNRLYWYRQTLGQGPEFLTYFQNEAQLEKSRLLSDRFSAERPKGSFSTLEIQRTEQGDSAMYLCASSSTLTRDTEAFFGQGTRLTVV.

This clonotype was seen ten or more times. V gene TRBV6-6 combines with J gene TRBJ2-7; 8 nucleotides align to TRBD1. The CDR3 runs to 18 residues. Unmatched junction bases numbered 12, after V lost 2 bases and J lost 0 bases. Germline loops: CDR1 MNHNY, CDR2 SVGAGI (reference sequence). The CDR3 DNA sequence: TGTGCCAGCAGTTACGGACAGGGCTCAGCGGATTACTCCTACGAGCAGTACTTC. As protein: CASSYGQGSADYSYEQYF.

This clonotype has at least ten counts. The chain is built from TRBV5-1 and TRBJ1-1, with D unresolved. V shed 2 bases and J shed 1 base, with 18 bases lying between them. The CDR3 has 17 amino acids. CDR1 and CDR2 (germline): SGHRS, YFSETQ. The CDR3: CASSLLGFVVANTEAFF. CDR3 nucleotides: TGCGCCAGCAGCTTATTAGGTTTTGTTGTCGCGAACACTGAAGCTTTCTTT.

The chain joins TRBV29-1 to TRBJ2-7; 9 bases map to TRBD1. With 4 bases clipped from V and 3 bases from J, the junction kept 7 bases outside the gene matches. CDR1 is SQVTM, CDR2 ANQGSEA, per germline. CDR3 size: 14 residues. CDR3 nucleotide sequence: TGCAGCGTTGTCTACCGGGACAGGGTCTACGAGCAGTACTTC. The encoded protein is CSVVYRDRVYEQYF.

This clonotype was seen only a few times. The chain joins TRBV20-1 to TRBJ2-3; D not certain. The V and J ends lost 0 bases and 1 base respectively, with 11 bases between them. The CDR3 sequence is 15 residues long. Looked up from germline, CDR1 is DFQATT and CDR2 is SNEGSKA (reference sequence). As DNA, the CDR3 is TGCAGTGCTAGAGATTGGTGGCTGGGCACAGATACGCAGTATTTT. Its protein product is CSARDWWLGTDTQYF.

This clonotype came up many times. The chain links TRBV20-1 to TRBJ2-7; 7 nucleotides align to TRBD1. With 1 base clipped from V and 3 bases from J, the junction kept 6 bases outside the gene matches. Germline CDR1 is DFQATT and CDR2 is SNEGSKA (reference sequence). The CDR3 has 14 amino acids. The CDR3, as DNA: TGCAGTGCTAGAGGGAACAGGGGAAACTACGAGCAGTACTTC. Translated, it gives CSARGNRGNYEQYF.

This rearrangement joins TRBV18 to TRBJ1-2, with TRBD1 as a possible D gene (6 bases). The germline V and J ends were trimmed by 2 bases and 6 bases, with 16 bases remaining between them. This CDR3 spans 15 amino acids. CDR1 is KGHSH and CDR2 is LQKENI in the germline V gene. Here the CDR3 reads CASSPGGTGLNGYTF. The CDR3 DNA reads TGTGCCAGCTCACCAGGAGGAACAGGGCTAAATGGCTACACCTTC.

The CDR3 sequence: CASSPVQDQPQHF. The CDR3 DNA reads TGTGCCAGCTCACCCGTTCAAGATCAGCCCCAGCATTTT. This chain connects TRBV18 to TRBJ1-5, with unresolved D. This CDR3 is 13 amino acids long. Germline assignment: CDR1 KGHSH and CDR2 LQKENI. V was pared by 3 bases and J by 5 bases, with 8 bases between.

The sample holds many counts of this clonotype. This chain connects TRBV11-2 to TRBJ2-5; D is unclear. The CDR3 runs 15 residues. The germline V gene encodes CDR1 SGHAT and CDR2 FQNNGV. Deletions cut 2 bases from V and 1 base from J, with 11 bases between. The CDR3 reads CASSLSANLQETQYF. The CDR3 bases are TGTGCCAGCAGCTTATCGGCCAACCTCCAAGAGACCCAGTACTTC.